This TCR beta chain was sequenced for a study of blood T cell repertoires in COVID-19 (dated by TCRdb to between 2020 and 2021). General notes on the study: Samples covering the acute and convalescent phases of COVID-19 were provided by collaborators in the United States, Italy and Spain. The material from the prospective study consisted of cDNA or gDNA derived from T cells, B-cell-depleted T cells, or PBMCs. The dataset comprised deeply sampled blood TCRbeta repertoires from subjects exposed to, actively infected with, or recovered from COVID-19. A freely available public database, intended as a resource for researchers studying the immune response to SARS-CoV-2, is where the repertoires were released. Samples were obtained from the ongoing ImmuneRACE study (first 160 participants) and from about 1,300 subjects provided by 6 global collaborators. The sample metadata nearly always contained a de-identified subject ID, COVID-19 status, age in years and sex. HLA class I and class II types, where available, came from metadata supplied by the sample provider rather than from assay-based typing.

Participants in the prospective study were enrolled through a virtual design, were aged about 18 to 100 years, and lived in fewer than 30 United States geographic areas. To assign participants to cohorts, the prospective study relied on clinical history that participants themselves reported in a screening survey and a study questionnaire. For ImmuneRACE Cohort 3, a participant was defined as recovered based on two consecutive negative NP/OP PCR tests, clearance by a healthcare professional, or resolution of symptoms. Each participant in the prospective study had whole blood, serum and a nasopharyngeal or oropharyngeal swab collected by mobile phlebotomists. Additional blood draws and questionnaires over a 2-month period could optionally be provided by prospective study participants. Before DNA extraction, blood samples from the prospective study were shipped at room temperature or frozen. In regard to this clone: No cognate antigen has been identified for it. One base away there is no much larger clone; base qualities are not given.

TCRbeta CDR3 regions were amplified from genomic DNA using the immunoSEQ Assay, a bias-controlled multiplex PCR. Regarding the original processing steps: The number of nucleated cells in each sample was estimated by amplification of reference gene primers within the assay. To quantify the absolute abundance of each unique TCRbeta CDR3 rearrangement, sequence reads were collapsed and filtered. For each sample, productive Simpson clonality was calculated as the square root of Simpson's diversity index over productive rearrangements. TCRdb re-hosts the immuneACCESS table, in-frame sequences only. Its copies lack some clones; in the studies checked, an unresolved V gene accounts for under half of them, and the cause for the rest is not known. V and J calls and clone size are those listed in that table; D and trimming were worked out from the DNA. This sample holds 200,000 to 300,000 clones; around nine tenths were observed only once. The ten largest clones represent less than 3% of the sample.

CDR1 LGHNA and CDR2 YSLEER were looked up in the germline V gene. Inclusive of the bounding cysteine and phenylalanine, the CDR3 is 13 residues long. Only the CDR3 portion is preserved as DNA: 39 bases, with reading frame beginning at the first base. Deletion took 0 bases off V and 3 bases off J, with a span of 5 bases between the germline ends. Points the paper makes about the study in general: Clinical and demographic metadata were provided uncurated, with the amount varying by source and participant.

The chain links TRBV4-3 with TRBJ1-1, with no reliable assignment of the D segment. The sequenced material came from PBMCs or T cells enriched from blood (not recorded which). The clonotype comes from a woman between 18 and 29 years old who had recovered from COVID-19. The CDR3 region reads CASSQDTYTEAFF. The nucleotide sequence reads TGCGCCAGCAGCCAAGATACATACACTGAAGCTTTCTTT.